This paragraph reports one TCR beta chain. This record belongs to a study of blood T cell repertoires in COVID-19. On the study more broadly: COVID-19 samples from acute and convalescent phases originated in the United States, Italy and Spain. Nucleic acid was either cDNA or gDNA, and it came from T cells, B-cell-depleted T cells, or PBMCs.

V trimming: 5 bases; J trimming: 5 bases; junction bases outside the gene matches: 7. Germline-derived CDR1 and CDR2 are SNHLY and FYNNEI. The CDR3 contains 15 residues. Authors' methods: Estimates of nucleated cell counts were drawn from the amplification of reference gene primers. Method: immunoSEQ multiplex PCR; TCRdb's copy keeps in-frame clones and lacks some. From that table come the V and J calls and clone size; the DNA was used to work out D and trimming. This sample carries under 250,000 clones, roughly 80% of them seen once, and the ten largest clones take 3.4%. Specimen: peripheral blood. The genes are TRBV2 and TRBJ2-2; 8 positions match TRBD1. This receptor was taken from a woman younger than 35 with acute or convalescent COVID-19. CDR3 amino acids: CASSRDRMLTGELFF. CDR3 bases: TGTGCCAGCAGTCGGGACAGGATGTTAACCGGGGAGCTGTTTTTT. Full variable domain (outside the CDR3, taken from reference TRBV2 and TRBJ2-2): EPEVTQTPSHQVTQMGQEVILRCVPISNHLYFYWYRQILGQKVEFLVSFYNNEISEKSEIFDDQFSVERPDGSNFTLKIRSTKLEDSAMYFCASSRDRMLTGELFFGEGSRLTVL.